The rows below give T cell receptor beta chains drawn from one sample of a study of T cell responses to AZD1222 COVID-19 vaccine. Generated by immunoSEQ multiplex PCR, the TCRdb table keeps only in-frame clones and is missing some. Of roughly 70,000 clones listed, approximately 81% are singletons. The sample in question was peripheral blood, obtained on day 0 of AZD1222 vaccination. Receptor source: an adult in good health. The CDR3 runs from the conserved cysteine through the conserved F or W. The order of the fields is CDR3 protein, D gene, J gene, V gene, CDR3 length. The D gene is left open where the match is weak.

CASSDLQGNRVAFF | . | TRBJ1-1 | TRBV6-1 | 14
CASSSGLWNTEAFF | . | TRBJ1-1 | TRBV19 | 14
CASSQLPTDTQYF | . | TRBJ2-3 | TRBV14 | 13
CSVEGGVRVRGYTF | . | TRBJ1-2 | TRBV29-1 | 14
CASSLGKRGDFTDTQYF | TRBD2 | TRBJ2-3 | TRBV7-2 | 17
CASSPGLAIVDEQFF | TRBD2 | TRBJ2-1 | TRBV11-2 | 15
CASSMGQVSEQYF | . | TRBJ2-7 | TRBV19 | 13
CASERLPSTDTQYF | . | TRBJ2-3 | TRBV7-9 | 14
CASKNRGYVDEQYF | TRBD1 | TRBJ2-7 | TRBV2 | 14
CASTPWGMSNQPQHF | . | TRBJ1-5 | TRBV5-6 | 15
CASRYRDNSPLHF | . | TRBJ1-6 | TRBV6-2/TRBV6-3 | 13
CASSLQGQLLEAFF | TRBD1 | TRBJ1-1 | TRBV7-2 | 14
CASSPSGGIADTQYF | TRBD2 | TRBJ2-3 | TRBV7-8 | 15
CAISSGLNIQETQYF | TRBD2 | TRBJ2-5 | TRBV10-3 | 15
CASSLPGYETQYF | . | TRBJ2-5 | TRBV7-9 | 13
CASSPQGAGTEAFF | TRBD1 | TRBJ1-1 | TRBV7-9 | 14
CASSALSQTKIRGYTF | . | TRBJ1-2 | TRBV21-1 | 16
CASSLGGAFGETQYF | . | TRBJ2-5 | TRBV7-9 | 15
CASSQDSGTKYF | TRBD2 | TRBJ2-5 | TRBV4-1 | 12
CASQGGFYGYTF | TRBD1 | TRBJ1-2 | TRBV28 | 12
CASSARGLVDGYTF | . | TRBJ1-2 | TRBV9 | 14
CASSVALPGAGGAGYTF | TRBD1 | TRBJ1-2 | TRBV9 | 17
CASSLSENLRGNTIYF | . | TRBJ1-3 | TRBV28 | 16
CASSTGTSGSEQYF | TRBD2 | TRBJ2-7 | TRBV6-5 | 14
CASSALAGGELFF | TRBD2 | TRBJ2-2 | TRBV7-9 | 13
CASSPTAPSRTQYF | . | TRBJ2-5 | TRBV11-3 | 14
CASTRQGRVEAFF | . | TRBJ1-1 | TRBV19 | 13
CASSETPSHTEAFF | . | TRBJ1-1 | TRBV6-1 | 14
CASSLRSEAFF | . | TRBJ1-1 | TRBV5-8 | 11
CASSFQGGEQFF | . | TRBJ2-1 | TRBV12-3/TRBV12-4 | 12
CAISKALTGGIYNEQFF | TRBD1 | TRBJ2-1 | TRBV10-3 | 17
CASSPSIIGANTIYF | . | TRBJ1-3 | TRBV4-2 | 15
CASSQATGQGVVEAFF | TRBD1 | TRBJ1-1 | TRBV3-1/TRBV3-2 | 16
CASSHDRGANEKLFF | TRBD1 | TRBJ1-4 | TRBV11-2 | 15
CASSSTPGNSVTGLFF | . | TRBJ1-4 | TRBV7-9 | 16
CAWSGDSNQPQHF | . | TRBJ1-5 | TRBV30 | 13
CASSPGRGSYNSPLHF | . | TRBJ1-6 | TRBV5-8 | 16
CASRTGGHPYEQYF | TRBD2 | TRBJ2-7 | TRBV27 | 14
CSASLDPNTEAFF | . | TRBJ1-1 | TRBV20-1 | 13
CASRAGQGSFYEQYF | TRBD1 | TRBJ2-7 | TRBV2 | 15
CASSQSQGSEQFF | . | TRBJ2-1 | TRBV14 | 13
CASSMRQGRAGELFF | . | TRBJ2-2 | TRBV19 | 15
CASSLAGLSTEAFF | . | TRBJ1-1 | TRBV5-1 | 14
CASTPNPGTRADIQYF | . | TRBJ2-4 | TRBV2 | 16
CASSSSGQGVFSEAFF | TRBD1 | TRBJ1-1 | TRBV5-6 | 16
CASNEGGEPQHF | . | TRBJ1-5 | TRBV19 | 12
CASNREGNPYGYTF | . | TRBJ1-2 | TRBV7-2 | 14
CASSLEVQGAWDYTF | TRBD1 | TRBJ1-2 | TRBV5-1 | 15
CASSEGLANSYEQYF | . | TRBJ2-7 | TRBV2 | 15